This TCR beta chain was recovered during a study of cytomegalovirus exposure and HLA in healthy donors. Study outcomes and limitations: Productive status was seen about 90% or about 30% of the time for most TCR beta V segments in an earlier analysis. CMV serostatus was the sole immune exposure data available.

Trimming removed 4 bases from V and 2 bases from J; junction bases left unmatched: 3. CDR3 length: 15 residues. CDR1 is SGDLS, CDR2 YYNGEE, per germline. As regards this clone: The target antigen is unknown.

The PCR contained 60 Vbeta and 13 Jbeta primers. Sequenced by immunoSEQ multiplex PCR; TCRdb stores in-frame clones only, minus some. This table holds about 160,000 clones, 84% found once. The sample was PBMCs. This sequence was found in a man aged 25-45 years in good health and CMV-seronegative. The chain links TRBV9 to TRBJ2-5, with 12 nucleotides matching TRBD2. CDR3: CASSPGLAGQETQYF. The CDR3 bases are TGTGCCAGCAGCCCAGGACTAGCGGGACAAGAGACCCAGTACTTC.